Listed below are T cell receptor beta chains from one sample, sequenced in a study of siplizumab effects on memory and regulatory T cells. The data were produced by immunoSEQ multiplex PCR, yet TCRdb's version contains in-frame clones alone and is incomplete. The sample contains about 120,000 clones, around 94% of which appear only once. The sequencing input was non-Treg CD4+ T cells sorted from blood. These TCRs come from a human donor in good health. CDR3s include the opening cysteine and the closing phenylalanine or tryptophan. Fields, in order: clone size, J gene, D gene, V gene, CDR3 DNA, CDR3 protein. The D gene is left open where the match is weak. The size field is filled for only some rows; it gives once, few, many or a size class.

>few|TRBJ1-2|.|TRBV2
TGTGCCAGCACTCTAGAGGACTCCTGCTACACCTTC
CASTLEDSCYTF
>.|TRBJ2-7|TRBD1|TRBV28
TGTGCCAGCTTTTCAGGGGGCGCGGAGTACGAGCAGTACTTC
CASFSGGAEYEQYF
>.|TRBJ2-3|.|TRBV11-2
TGTGCCAGCAGCTTAGCGGCCGATACGCAGTATTTT
CASSLAADTQYF
>.|TRBJ1-1|.|TRBV10-3
TGTGCCATCAAGGAGGGGCTGAACACTGAAGCTTTCTTT
CAIKEGLNTEAFF
>.|TRBJ2-5|.|TRBV29-1
TGCAGCGTCCTCCGACAGCCCCAAGAGACCCAGTACTTC
CSVLRQPQETQYF
>.|TRBJ2-5|TRBD2|TRBV5-1
TGCGCCAGCGGACTAGCGGGAAGGGAGACCCAGTACTTC
CASGLAGRETQYF
>.|TRBJ1-2|.|TRBV29-1
TGCAGCGCCGGTAGGGAAGACTATGGCTACACCTTC
CSAGREDYGYTF
>.|TRBJ2-3|TRBD1|TRBV11-3
TGTGCCAGCAGCGTAGGGGACAGGGGTAGCACAGATACGCAGTATTTT
CASSVGDRGSTDTQYF
>.|TRBJ2-1|TRBD2|TRBV2
TGTGCCAGCAGGGGACTAGCGGGGGCAGACAATGAGCAGTTCTTC
CASRGLAGADNEQFF
>few|TRBJ2-2|.|TRBV5-1
TGCGCCAGCAGCTTAGGTGACCGCGGGGAGCTGTTTTTT
CASSLGDRGELFF
>.|TRBJ2-1|.|TRBV19
TGTGCCAGTCACTTAGGGGGGCAGCAAAACAATGAGCAGTTCTTC
CASHLGGQQNNEQFF
>.|TRBJ1-1|.|TRBV2
TGTGCCAGCGGGGGGGGCTTTACTGAAGCTTTCTTT
CASGGGFTEAFF
>.|TRBJ1-2|.|TRBV5-4
TGTGCCAGCAGCTTGGGGGAGAACTATGGCTACACCTTC
CASSLGENYGYTF
>.|TRBJ2-7|TRBD2|TRBV5-1
TGCGCCAGCAGCCAGGGGCGGGGGGACGAGCAGTACTTC
CASSQGRGDEQYF
>.|TRBJ2-3|.|TRBV7-2
TGTGCCAGCAGCTTAGTTCCAACAGATACGCAGTATTTT
CASSLVPTDTQYF
>once|TRBJ1-5|.|TRBV6-6
TGTGCCAGCAGTCTTGGGGTTACAGATTATCAGCCCCAGCATTTT
CASSLGVTDYQPQHF
>.|TRBJ1-2|.|TRBV27
TGTGCCAGCAGTTTTGGGGGCAGCGTTAACTATGGCTACACCTTC
CASSFGGSVNYGYTF
>.|TRBJ1-3|TRBD1|TRBV5-8
TGTGCCAGCAGCTCCGGGACAGCGTCCCTCTCTGGAAACACCATATATTTT
CASSSGTASLSGNTIYF
>.|TRBJ1-1|TRBD1|TRBV28
TGTGCCAGCAGTGTAGGGGGCAATCGGCTTAACACTGAAGCTTTCTTT
CASSVGGNRLNTEAFF
>.|TRBJ1-3|.|TRBV19
TGTGCCAGTAGTCAGGACAGAAGAAACACCATATATTTT
CASSQDRRNTIYF
>.|TRBJ1-5|.|TRBV10-3
TGTGCCATCAGTGAGTCCTTGGGAAATCAGCCCCAGCATTTT
CAISESLGNQPQHF
>.|TRBJ2-3|.|TRBV9
TGTGCCAGCAGCGTAGGGGATAGGAAGGATACGCAGTATTTT
CASSVGDRKDTQYF
>.|TRBJ2-2|.|TRBV7-9
TGTGCCAGCAGCTTAATTTTAGCCGCGAACACCGGGGAGCTGTTTTTT
CASSLILAANTGELFF
>.|TRBJ2-7|TRBD2|TRBV6-5
TGTGCCAGCAGTTACTTCTCTAGCGGGAACTACGAGCAGTACTTC
CASSYFSSGNYEQYF
>.|TRBJ2-7|TRBD2|TRBV2
TGTGCCAGCGCTCGGGGGGGGATATCCTACGAGCAGTACTTC
CASARGGISYEQYF
>.|TRBJ2-1|.|TRBV10-3
TGTGCCATCAATGGAGTCTCCTACAATGAGCAGTTCTTC
CAINGVSYNEQFF
>.|TRBJ1-1|.|TRBV18
TGTGCCAGCTCCACCGACGGGGGACACAGTTACACTGAAGCTTTCTTT
CASSTDGGHSYTEAFF